Below, one T cell receptor (beta chain) is given with its context. The sample belongs to a study of T cell changes during pregnancy in multiple sclerosis. Trimming cost V 4 bases and J 0 bases, with 6 bases left between them. CDR3 length equals 13 residues. CDR1 is MNHNY, CDR2 SVGAGI, per germline (reference sequence). Here immunoSEQ multiplex PCR was the method, and the copy in TCRdb shows in-frame clones only, minus some. This table has more than 100,000 clones, around nine tenths appearing once. The sequenced sample was peripheral blood, obtained after pregnancy. The sequence was collected from a female donor with multiple sclerosis, enrolled in a pregnancy study. V usage is TRBV6-6 and J usage is TRBJ1-1; no definite D call. The CDR3 DNA is TGTGCCAGCAGTTTCGCAGTGAACACTGAAGCTTTCTTT. Translating gives CASSFAVNTEAFF.